This T cell receptor (beta chain) was retrieved from a study of CD8+CD57+ T cells in acquired aplastic anemia. Study as a whole: The study obtained an average of around 3.1 ug of DNA from sorted CD4+ and CD8+ cells.

Sequencing was done on patients that had shown CD8+CD57+ cell expansion by flow cytometry. Profiles of TCR beta VDJ and CDR3 were generated from a genomic DNA template. Each CDR3 protein is one row after TCRdb ran MiXCR on the reads. The table has around 170,000 distinct CDR3 sequences, roughly half seen once. Study-wide points: The number of CD8+ CDR3 sequences shared by patients and controls was twenty-nine. Any difference that existed in CD8+ Simpson's diversity between patients and controls was not significant.

Remarks on this clonotype: What it binds is not known.

CDR3 size: 13 residues. With V trimmed by 4 bases and J by 7 bases, 4 bases remained unmatched. From germline, CDR1 is SNHLY and CDR2 FYNNEI. The clonotype was recovered from a human donor with aplastic anemia. The chain joins TRBV2 to TRBJ1-5, with TRBD1 matching 7 bases. Specimen: sorted CD4+, CD8+, or CD8+CD57+ T cells (not recorded which) from PBMCs. DNA of the CDR3: TGTGCCAGCAGTGGAGGGGGCGAGCAGCCCCAGCATTTT. As protein: CASSGGGEQPQHF.